This TCR beta chain was sequenced during a study of T cell responses to AZD1222 COVID-19 vaccine. TCRdb keeps only in-frame clones here, not all; method: immunoSEQ multiplex PCR. The sample gives some 170,000 clones, roughly 92% of which show up once; less than 2% is in the top ten. Per germline, CDR1 SGHDN and CDR2 FVKESK. The CDR3 is 17 residues long. V shed 4 bases and J shed 4 bases, with 21 bases lying between them. This clone showed up just once. The chain employs TRBV14 and TRBJ2-3; D is perhaps TRBD1 or TRBD2 (5 bases each). This clonotype was sampled from an adult who received the AZD1222 COVID-19 vaccine. The specimen was peripheral blood, collected 28 days after the second AZD1222 dose. This CDR3 reads CASSPGRSGTWADTQYF. CDR3 DNA: TGTGCCAGCAGCCCCGGACGCTCAGGGACGTGGGCAGATACGCAGTATTTT.